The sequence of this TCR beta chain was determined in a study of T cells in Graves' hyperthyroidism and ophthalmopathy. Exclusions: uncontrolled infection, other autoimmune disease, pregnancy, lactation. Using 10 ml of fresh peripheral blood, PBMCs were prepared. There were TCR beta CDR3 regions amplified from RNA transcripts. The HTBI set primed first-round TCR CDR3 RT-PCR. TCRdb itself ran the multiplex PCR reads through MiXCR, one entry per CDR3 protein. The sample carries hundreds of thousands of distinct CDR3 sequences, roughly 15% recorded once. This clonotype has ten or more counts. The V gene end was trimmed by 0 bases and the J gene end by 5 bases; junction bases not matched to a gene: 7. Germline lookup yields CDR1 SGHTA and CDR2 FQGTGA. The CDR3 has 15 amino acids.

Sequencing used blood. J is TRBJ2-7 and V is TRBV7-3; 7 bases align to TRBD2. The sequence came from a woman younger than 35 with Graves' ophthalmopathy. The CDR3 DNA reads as TGTGCCAGCAGCTTAACGGGCGGGAGCCCCCACGAGCAGTACTTC. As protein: CASSLTGGSPHEQYF.